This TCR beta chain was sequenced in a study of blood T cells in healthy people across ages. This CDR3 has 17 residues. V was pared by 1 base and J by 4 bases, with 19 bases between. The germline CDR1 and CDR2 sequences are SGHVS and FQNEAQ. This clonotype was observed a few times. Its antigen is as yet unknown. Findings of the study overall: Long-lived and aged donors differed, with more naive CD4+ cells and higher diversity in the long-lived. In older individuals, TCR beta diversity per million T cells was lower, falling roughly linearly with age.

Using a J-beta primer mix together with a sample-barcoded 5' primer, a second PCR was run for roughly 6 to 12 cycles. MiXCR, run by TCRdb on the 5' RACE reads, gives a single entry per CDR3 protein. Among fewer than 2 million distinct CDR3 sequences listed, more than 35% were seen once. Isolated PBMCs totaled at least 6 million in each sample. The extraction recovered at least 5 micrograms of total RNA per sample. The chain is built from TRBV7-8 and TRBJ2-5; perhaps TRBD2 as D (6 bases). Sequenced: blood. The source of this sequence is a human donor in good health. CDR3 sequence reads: CASSLGEWRGSLETQYF. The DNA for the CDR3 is TGTGCCAGCAGCTTAGGAGAGTGGCGGGGTTCGTTAGAGACCCAGTACTTC.